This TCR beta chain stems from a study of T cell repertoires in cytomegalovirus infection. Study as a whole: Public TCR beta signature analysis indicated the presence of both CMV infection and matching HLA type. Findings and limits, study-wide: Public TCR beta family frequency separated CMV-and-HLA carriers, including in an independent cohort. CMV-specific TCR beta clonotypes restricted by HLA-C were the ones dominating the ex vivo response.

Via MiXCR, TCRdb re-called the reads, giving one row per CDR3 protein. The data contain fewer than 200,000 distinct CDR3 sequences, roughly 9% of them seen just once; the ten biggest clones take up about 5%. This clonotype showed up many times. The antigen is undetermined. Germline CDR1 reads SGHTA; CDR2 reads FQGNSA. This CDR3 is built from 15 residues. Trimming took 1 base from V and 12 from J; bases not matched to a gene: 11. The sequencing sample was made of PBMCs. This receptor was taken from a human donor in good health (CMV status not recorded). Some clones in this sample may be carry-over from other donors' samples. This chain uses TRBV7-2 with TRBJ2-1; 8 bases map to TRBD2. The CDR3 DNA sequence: TGTGCCAGCAGCTTAGAAGGGACTAGGCCTGTTGTGCAGTTCTTC. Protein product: CASSLEGTRPVVQFF.